This TCR beta chain was documented in a study of blood T cell repertoires in COVID-19. Study details: The United States, Italy and Spain supplied acute and convalescent COVID-19 samples. T cells, B-cell-depleted T cells, or PBMCs provided the cDNA or gDNA that served as material.

Germline CDR1 is GTSNPN and CDR2 is SVGIG (reference sequence). The CDR3 loop spans 14 amino acids. V dropped 0 bases and J dropped 6 bases, with 14 bases sitting between them. Authors' processing steps: Reference gene primer amplification in the assay estimated nucleated cell counts. Produced via immunoSEQ multiplex PCR; TCRdb's table is partial and in-frame only. That table supplies the V and J calls and clone size; D and trimming were determined from the DNA. The sample consists of 75,000 to 80,000 clones, about 87% of them appearing once. The TCR sequence derives from a human donor in a cohort sampled during active COVID-19. What was sequenced was peripheral blood. The genes are TRBV30 and TRBJ1-1; weak D call: TRBD1 (6 bases). DNA for the CDR3: TGTGCCTGGAGTGTACTAGGGGGGGCGTCTGAAGCTTTCTTT. It is translated as CAWSVLGGASEAFF.